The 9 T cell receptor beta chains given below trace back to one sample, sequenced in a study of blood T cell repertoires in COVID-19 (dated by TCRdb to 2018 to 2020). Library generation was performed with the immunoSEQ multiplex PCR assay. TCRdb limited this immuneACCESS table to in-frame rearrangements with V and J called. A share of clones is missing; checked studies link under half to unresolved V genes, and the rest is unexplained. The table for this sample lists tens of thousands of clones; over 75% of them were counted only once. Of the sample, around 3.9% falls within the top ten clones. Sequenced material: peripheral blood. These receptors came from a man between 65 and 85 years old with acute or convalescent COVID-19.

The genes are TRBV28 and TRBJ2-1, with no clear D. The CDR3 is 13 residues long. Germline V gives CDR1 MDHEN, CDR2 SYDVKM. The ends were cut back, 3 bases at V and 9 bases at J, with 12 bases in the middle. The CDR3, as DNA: TGTGCCAGCAGTTTCCAGCTGACTGGTGAGCAGTTCTTC. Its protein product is CASSFQLTGEQFF.

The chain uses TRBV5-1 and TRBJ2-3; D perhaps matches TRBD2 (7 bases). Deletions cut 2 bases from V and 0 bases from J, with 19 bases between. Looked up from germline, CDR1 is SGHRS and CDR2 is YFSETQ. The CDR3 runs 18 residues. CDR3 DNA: TGCGCCAGCAGCTTAAAGTGGGGGGGCGATTCTAGCACAGATACGCAGTATTTT. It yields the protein CASSLKWGGDSSTDTQYF.

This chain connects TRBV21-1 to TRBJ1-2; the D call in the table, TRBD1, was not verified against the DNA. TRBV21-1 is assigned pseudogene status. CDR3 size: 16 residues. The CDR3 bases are TGTGCCAGCAGCAAAGCCGTCGACAGGGAAGACTATGGCTACACCTTC. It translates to CASSKAVDREDYGYTF.

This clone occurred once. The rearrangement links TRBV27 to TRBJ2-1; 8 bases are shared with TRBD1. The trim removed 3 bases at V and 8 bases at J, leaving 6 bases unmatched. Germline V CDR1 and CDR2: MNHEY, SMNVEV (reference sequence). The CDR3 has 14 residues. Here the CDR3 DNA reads TGTGCCAGCAGTTTCGCAGGGGGCAACGATGAGCAGTTCTTC. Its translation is CASSFAGGNDEQFF.

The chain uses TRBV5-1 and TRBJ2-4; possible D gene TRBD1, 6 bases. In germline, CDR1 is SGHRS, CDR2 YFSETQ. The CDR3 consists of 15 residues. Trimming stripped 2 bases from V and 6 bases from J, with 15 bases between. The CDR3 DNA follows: TGCGCCAGCAGCTTTTCGGGACAAAATTTAAACATTCAGTACTTC. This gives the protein CASSFSGQNLNIQYF.

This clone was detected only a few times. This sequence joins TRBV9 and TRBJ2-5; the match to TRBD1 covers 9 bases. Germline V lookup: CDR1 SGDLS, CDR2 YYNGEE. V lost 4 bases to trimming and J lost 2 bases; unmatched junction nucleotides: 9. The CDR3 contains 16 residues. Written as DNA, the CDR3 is TGTGCCAGCAGCCCCGAGGATGGACAGGGGCAAGAGACCCAGTACTTC. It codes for CASSPEDGQGQETQYF. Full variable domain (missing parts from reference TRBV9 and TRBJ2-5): DSGVTQTPKHLITATGQRVTLRCSPRSGDLSVYWYQQSLDQGLQFLIQYYNGEERAKGNILERFSAQQFPDLHSELNLSSLELGDSALYFCASSPEDGQGQETQYFGPGTRLLVL.

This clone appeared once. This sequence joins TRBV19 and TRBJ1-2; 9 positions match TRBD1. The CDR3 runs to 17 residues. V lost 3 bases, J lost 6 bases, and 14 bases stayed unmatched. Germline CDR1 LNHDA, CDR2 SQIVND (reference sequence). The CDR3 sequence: CASSMIPPGQGGDGYTF. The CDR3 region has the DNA TGTGCCAGTAGTATGATCCCCCCGGGACAGGGAGGGGATGGCTACACCTTC. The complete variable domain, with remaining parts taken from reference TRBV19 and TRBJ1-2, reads DGGITQSPKYLFRKEGQNVTLSCEQNLNHDAMYWYRQDPGQGLRLIYYSQIVNDFQKGDIAEGYSVSREKKESFPLTVTSAQKNPTAFYLCASSMIPPGQGGDGYTFGSGTRLTVV.

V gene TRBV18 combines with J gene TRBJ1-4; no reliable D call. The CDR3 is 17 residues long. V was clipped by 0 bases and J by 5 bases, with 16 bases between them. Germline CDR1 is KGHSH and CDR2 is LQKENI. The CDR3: CASSPPDPHRRNEKLFF. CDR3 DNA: TGTGCCAGCTCACCACCAGATCCTCACCGCAGGAATGAAAAACTGTTTTTT. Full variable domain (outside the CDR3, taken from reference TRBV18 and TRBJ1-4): NAGVMQNPRHLVRRRGQEARLRCSPMKGHSHVYWYRQLPEEGLKFMVYLQKENIIDESGMPKERFSAEFPKEGPSILRIQQVVRGDSAAYFCASSPPDPHRRNEKLFFGSGTQLSVL.

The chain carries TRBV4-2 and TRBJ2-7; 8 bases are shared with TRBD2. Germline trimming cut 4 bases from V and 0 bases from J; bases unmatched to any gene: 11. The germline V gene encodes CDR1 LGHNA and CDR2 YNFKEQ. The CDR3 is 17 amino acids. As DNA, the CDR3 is TGTGCCAGCAGCCGGCATAACGGGGGGGACACCTCCTACGAGCAGTACTTC. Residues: CASSRHNGGDTSYEQYF.